A single sample gave rise to the 31 T cell receptor beta chains below, sequenced in a study of cytomegalovirus exposure and HLA in healthy donors. Using immunoSEQ multiplex PCR, the repertoire was profiled, and TCRdb retains in-frame clones only, with some absent. The data contain some 160,000 clones, approximately 90% of them singletons. Sequenced: PBMCs. The receptors were sampled from a man aged 18 to 29 in good health and CMV-seronegative.

CDR3 DNA sequence: TGTGCCAGCAGCCGGCCGTCAGGGGCCACAGATACGCAGTATTTT. Protein sequence: CASSRPSGATDTQYF. The chain has TRBV13 and TRBJ2-3; D might be TRBD1 (6 bases). V dropped 5 bases and J dropped 2 bases, with 14 bases sitting between them. The CDR3 runs 15 residues. Germline V gene data show CDR1 as PRHDT and CDR2 as FYEKMQ (reference sequence).

The rearrangement joins TRBV14 to TRBJ1-1, with a weak D call TRBD1 (6 bases). Germline CDR1 SGHDN, CDR2 FVKESK. Trimming stripped 1 base from V and 5 bases from J, with 14 bases between. There are 15 residues in the CDR3. The CDR3 reads CASSQVNREKTEAFF. In nucleotides, the CDR3 is TGTGCCAGCAGCCAAGTGAACAGGGAGAAGACTGAAGCTTTCTTT.

J is TRBJ2-2 and V is TRBV5-6; a weak D match, TRBD1 (6 bases). This CDR3 is built from 14 residues. The V gene's germline CDR1 is SGHDT and CDR2 YYEEEE. With 4 bases removed from V and 1 base from J, the gap between germline ends came to 8 bases. The CDR3 loop is CASSQGQNTGELFF. The CDR3 DNA sequence: TGTGCCAGCAGCCAGGGACAGAACACCGGGGAGCTGTTTTTT.

This chain connects TRBV4-1 to TRBJ1-1, with D uncertain. CDR3 length: 15 amino acids. Germline V gene lookup returns CDR1 MGHRA and CDR2 YSYEKL. V lost 0 bases and J 3 bases, leaving 11 bases between the germline ends. The CDR3 coding sequence is TGCGCCAGCAGCCAAGATACAGTTCCCTACACTGAAGCTTTCTTT. Translation: CASSQDTVPYTEAFF.

The chain carries TRBV29-1 and TRBJ1-2; the match to TRBD1 covers 8 bases. The V gene's germline CDR1 is SQVTM and CDR2 ANQGSEA. Trimming removed 6 bases from V and 0 bases from J; junction bases left unmatched: 6. This CDR3 has 14 amino acids. The CDR3 spells CSVGQGQANYGYTF. CDR3 DNA: TGCAGCGTCGGACAGGGCCAAGCTAACTATGGCTACACCTTC.

The chain joins TRBV10-1 to TRBJ1-5; a possible D gene is TRBD1 (5 bases). Deletions cut 6 bases from V and 6 bases from J, with 12 bases between. This CDR3 comprises 13 residues. From germline, CDR1 is WNHNN and CDR2 SYGVQD (reference sequence). As DNA, the CDR3 is TGCGCCAGCAGCCCGGACATGGGTCAGCCCCAGCATTTT. Translating gives CASSPDMGQPQHF.

The J gene is TRBJ1-5, the V gene TRBV28; 7 nucleotides line up with TRBD1. CDR1 and CDR2 (germline): MDHEN, SYDVKM. This CDR3 has 15 residues. Unmatched junction bases numbered 10, after V lost 7 bases and J lost 4 bases. CDR3 sequence (DNA): TGTGCCAGCATCACTCCGAACAGGGGAAATCAGCCCCAGCATTTT. Translation gives CASITPNRGNQPQHF.

This clone is a singleton in its sample. V usage is TRBV7-9 and J usage is TRBJ2-1; 9 bases map to TRBD2. Germline values: CDR1 SEHNR, CDR2 FQNEAQ (reference sequence). After removal of 1 base from V and 6 bases from J, the junction contained 10 bases not matched to a gene. The CDR3 runs 17 residues. DNA of the CDR3: TGTGCCAGCAGCTTAGATACTACGGGACTAGCTGGCAATGAGCAGTTCTTC. This encodes CASSLDTTGLAGNEQFF.

The CDR3 coding sequence is TGTGCCAGCAGCTCCCTAGAGAACGCAGATACGCAGTATTTT. Amino acids: CASSSLENADTQYF. The V call is TRBV5-8, the J call TRBJ2-3; D ambiguous. There are 14 residues in the CDR3. The ends were cut back, 3 bases at V and 4 bases at J, with 12 bases in the middle. Germline values: CDR1 SGHTS, CDR2 YDEGEE. Together with reference TRBV5-8 and TRBJ2-3, the CDR3 gives the full variable domain: EAGVTQSPTHLIKTRGQQATLRCSPISGHTSVYWYQQALGLGLQFLLWYDEGEERNRGNFPPRFSGRQFPNYSSELNVNALELEDSALYLCASSSLENADTQYFGPGTRLTVL.

The V gene is TRBV7-9, the J gene TRBJ1-2; 9 bases are shared with TRBD1. The junction had 14 bases not matched to a gene; V was cut back by 3 bases and J by 6 bases. This CDR3 has 17 residues. The germline V gene encodes CDR1 SEHNR and CDR2 FQNEAQ (reference sequence). As DNA, the CDR3 is TGTGCCAGCAGCTTCAGGGACAGGGTTAGAATGGGAGATGGCTACACCTTC. Translating gives CASSFRDRVRMGDGYTF. The complete variable domain, with remaining parts taken from reference TRBV7-9 and TRBJ1-2, reads DTGVSQNPRHKITKRGQNVTFRCDPISEHNRLYWYRQTLGQGPEFLTYFQNEAQLEKSRLLSDRFSAERPKGSFSTLEIQRTEQGDSAMYLCASSFRDRVRMGDGYTFGSGTRLTVV.

V and J are TRBV28 and TRBJ1-1; D possibly corresponds to TRBD1 (6 bases). The CDR3 spans 13 residues. Germline-derived CDR1 and CDR2 are MDHEN and SYDVKM. V lost 3 bases and J lost 6, with 11 bases in between. The CDR3 DNA reads as TGTGCCAGCAGTTTCGGGGGGCAGGCTGAAGCTTTCTTT. It yields the protein CASSFGGQAEAFF.

The chain joins TRBV6-6 to TRBJ2-5, with 8 positions matching TRBD2. Trimming took 2 bases from V and 3 from J; bases not matched to a gene: 5. CDR3 length: 15 amino acids. Germline V gives CDR1 MNHNY, CDR2 SVGAGI (reference sequence). The chain's CDR3 is CASSYMGLVKETQYF. In nucleotides, the CDR3 is TGTGCCAGCAGTTACATGGGACTAGTGAAAGAGACCCAGTACTTC.

V and J are TRBV28 and TRBJ2-1; 14 bases are shared with TRBD2. Germline V CDR1 and CDR2: MDHEN, SYDVKM. The CDR3 length is 21 residues. Trimming removed 5 bases from V and 5 bases from J; junction bases left unmatched: 20. The CDR3 sequence: CASSHPTGMTSGGAGDNEQFF. The CDR3 coding sequence is TGTGCCAGCAGTCACCCGACTGGGATGACTAGCGGGGGGGCCGGGGACAATGAGCAGTTCTTC. The full variable domain, rest sourced from reference TRBV28 and TRBJ2-1, is DVKVTQSSRYLVKRTGEKVFLECVQDMDHENMFWYRQDPGLGLRLIYFSYDVKMKEKGDIPEGYSVSREKKERFSLILESASTNQTSMYLCASSHPTGMTSGGAGDNEQFFGPGTRLTVL.

The chain has TRBV27 and TRBJ2-2; D gene uncertain. Germline CDR1 reads MNHEY; CDR2 reads SMNVEV (reference sequence). The CDR3 spans 14 residues. V shed 3 bases and J shed 1 base, with 6 bases lying between them. CDR3 sequence reads: CASSFSGNTGELFF. The CDR3 DNA is TGTGCCAGCAGTTTCTCCGGGAACACCGGGGAGCTGTTTTTT.

This chain joins TRBV25-1 and TRBJ2-1, with TRBD2 as a possible D gene (6 bases). CDR1 is MGHDK, CDR2 SYGVNS, per germline. V lost 4 bases to trimming and J lost 10 bases, with 14 bases between them. This CDR3 is 13 amino acids long. The CDR3 nucleotides read TGTGCCAGCAGTGTCGGTGCGGGGACGGAGCAGTTCTTC. Translated, it gives CASSVGAGTEQFF.

V is TRBV11-2 and J is TRBJ2-2; a weak D match, TRBD1 (6 bases). This CDR3 is 15 amino acids long. CDR1 and CDR2 from the germline V gene are SGHAT and FQNNGV. V shed 5 bases and J shed 1 base, with 11 bases lying between them. CDR3 in DNA: TGTGCCAGCAGCCGGACAGTCCTGAACACCGGGGAGCTGTTTTTT. As protein: CASSRTVLNTGELFF.

This chain connects TRBV20-1 to TRBJ2-1, with D possibly matching TRBD2 (6 bases). The CDR3 extends over 11 amino acids. Germline loops: CDR1 DFQATT, CDR2 SNEGSKA (reference sequence). V dropped 6 bases and J dropped 7 bases, with 10 bases sitting between them. The CDR3 loop reads CSAPLANEQFF. As DNA, the CDR3 is TGCAGTGCCCCCCTAGCGAATGAGCAGTTCTTC.

The rearrangement joins TRBV7-2 to TRBJ1-5, with D possibly TRBD1 on 5 matching bases. The CDR3 spans 12 residues. The V end lost 2 bases, the J end lost 7 bases, and 6 bases lay between the germline ends. Germline V gene lookup returns CDR1 SGHTA and CDR2 FQGNSA. CDR3 amino acids: CASSLRGQPQHF. CDR3 DNA: TGTGCCAGCAGCTTACGGGGGCAGCCCCAGCATTTT. Together with reference TRBV7-2 and TRBJ1-5, the CDR3 gives the full variable domain: GAGVSQSPSNKVTEKGKDVELRCDPISGHTALYWYRQSLGQGLEFLIYFQGNSAPDKSGLPSDRFSAERTGGSVSTLTIQRTQQEDSAVYLCASSLRGQPQHFGDGTRLSIL.

The CDR3 DNA is TGTGCCAGCAGTTTAACCGGGAGACATGAGCAGTTCTTC. Amino acid sequence: CASSLTGRHEQFF. The chain recombines TRBV28 with TRBJ2-1; a weak D match, TRBD2 (6 bases). In germline, CDR1 is MDHEN, CDR2 SYDVKM. This CDR3 has 13 amino acids. V was trimmed by 2 bases and J by 8 bases, leaving 10 bases between them.

V and J are TRBV10-2 and TRBJ1-2, with 9 bases that match TRBD1. The V gene's germline CDR1 is WSHSY and CDR2 SAAADI. The J segment lost 2 bases and the V segment lost 8 bases, leaving 6 bases of the junction unmatched. The CDR3 runs 14 residues. The CDR3 reads CASFTGTGNYGYTF. The CDR3 coding sequence is TGCGCCAGCTTTACCGGGACAGGGAACTATGGCTACACCTTC.

With respect to this clone: Other DNA sequences in the sample encode the same CDR3. J is TRBJ1-1 and V is TRBV5-1; 8 bases agree with TRBD1. Unmatched junction bases numbered 3, after V lost 4 bases and J lost 1 base. This CDR3 comprises 14 residues. The germline gives CDR1 SGHRS, CDR2 YFSETQ. The CDR3 reads CASSRGQENTEAFF. The CDR3 coding sequence is TGCGCCAGCAGCCGGGGACAGGAGAACACTGAAGCTTTCTTT.

In this sample, this clone turned up once. The genes are TRBV5-6 and TRBJ1-1; D is possibly TRBD1 (6 bases). Trimming shortened V by 4 bases and J by 4 bases, and 17 bases separated the two germline ends. Germline values: CDR1 SGHDT, CDR2 YYEEEE. The CDR3 runs 15 residues. CDR3 region: CASSPLGGAATEAFF. The DNA of the CDR3 is TGTGCCAGCAGCCCTCTGGGGGGGGCGGCCACTGAAGCTTTCTTT.

This clone was seen only once. In DNA, the CDR3 is TGTGCCAGCAGCCCGCGGACTAGCGGGGGGGGCACAGATACGCAGTATTTT. This encodes CASSPRTSGGGTDTQYF. The chain carries TRBV4-2 and TRBJ2-3; 15 positions match TRBD2. Trimming took 4 bases from V and 1 from J; bases not matched to a gene: 3. The CDR3 sequence is 17 residues long. The germline V gene has CDR1 LGHNA and CDR2 YNFKEQ.

The gene calls are TRBV5-1 and TRBJ1-1; D not certain. Trimming removed 3 bases from V and 2 bases from J, with 14 bases in between. Germline-derived CDR1 and CDR2 are SGHRS and YFSETQ. This CDR3 is built from 15 residues. This CDR3 reads CASSSDTSYNTEAFF. Written as DNA, the CDR3 is TGCGCCAGCAGCTCTGACACTTCTTACAACACTGAAGCTTTCTTT.

CDR3 nucleotide sequence: TGCGCCAGCAGCCAAGAAGGGAGGGGCGGTGCAGATACGCAGTATTTT. This encodes CASSQEGRGGADTQYF. The chain uses TRBV4-1 and TRBJ2-3, with 7 bases fitting TRBD2. Unmatched junction bases numbered 7, after V lost 0 bases and J lost 4 bases. The germline V gene encodes CDR1 MGHRA and CDR2 YSYEKL. This CDR3 contains 16 residues.

The V and J genes are TRBV6-1 and TRBJ2-7; 8 nucleotides line up with TRBD1. After removal of 5 bases from V and 3 bases from J, the junction contained 9 bases not matched to a gene. Looked up from germline, CDR1 is MNHNS and CDR2 is SASEGT. There are 15 residues in the CDR3. The CDR3 spells CASSPEDRDGYEQYV. In DNA form, the CDR3 reads TGTGCCAGCAGTCCGGAGGACAGGGACGGCTACGAGCAGTACGTC.

V gene TRBV5-1 combines with J gene TRBJ2-1; TRBD1 aligns across 8 bases. CDR1 is SGHRS, CDR2 YFSETQ, per germline. This CDR3 contains 14 residues. J was trimmed by 8 bases and V by 7 bases; bases with no gene match: 11. The CDR3 sequence: CASYLDRGRDEQFF. The CDR3 DNA is TGCGCCAGCTACCTAGACAGGGGTAGGGATGAGCAGTTCTTC. The full variable domain, with the rest looked up from reference TRBV5-1 and TRBJ2-1, is KAGVTQTPRYLIKTRGQQVTLSCSPISGHRSVSWYQQTPGQGLQFLFEYFSETQRNKGNFPGRFSGRQFSNSRSEMNVSTLELGDSALYLCASYLDRGRDEQFFGPGTRLTVL.

The V call is TRBV18, the J call TRBJ1-1; no clear D gene. Deletions cut 5 bases from V and 0 bases from J, with 4 bases between. This CDR3 has 12 amino acids. Germline values: CDR1 KGHSH, CDR2 LQKENI. CDR3 DNA sequence: TGTGCCAGCTCATCCGTGAACACTGAAGCTTTCTTT. It specifies CASSSVNTEAFF.

This chain connects TRBV27 to TRBJ1-2; 9 positions agree with TRBD1. Germline lookup yields CDR1 MNHEY and CDR2 SMNVEV (reference sequence). Trimming at V came to 6 bases and at J to 1 base, leaving 9 bases not matched to a gene. The CDR3 runs to 16 residues. The CDR3 coding sequence is TGTGCCAGCAGGGGACAGGGTGAAGGGGATAACTATGGCTACACCTTC. Its protein product is CASRGQGEGDNYGYTF.

The J gene is TRBJ1-2, the V gene TRBV10-1, with TRBD1 identical over 10 bases. After removal of 6 bases from V and 7 bases from J, the junction contained 8 bases not matched to a gene. Looked up from germline, CDR1 is WNHNN and CDR2 is SYGVQD (reference sequence). The length of the CDR3 is 14 residues. CDR3 coding DNA: TGCGCCAGCAGCGGGGGACAGGGGACAGGTGGCTACACCTTC. As protein: CASSGGQGTGGYTF.

The chain is built from TRBV7-6 and TRBJ2-7; 10 bases fit TRBD1. Germline V gene sequence: CDR1 SGHVS, CDR2 FNYEAQ. The CDR3 is made up of 14 amino acids. The V segment lost 3 bases and the J segment 5 bases; nucleotides outside the gene matches: 4. CDR3 nucleotide sequence: TGTGCCAGCAGCTTGGGACAGGGGATCAACGAGCAGTACTTC. Its translation: CASSLGQGINEQYF. The entire variable domain, with the rest obtained from reference TRBV7-6 and TRBJ2-7, is as follows: GAGVSQSPRYKVTKRGQDVALRCDPISGHVSLYWYRQALGQGPEFLTYFNYEAQQDKSGLPNDRFSAERPEGSISTLTIQRTEQRDSAMYRCASSLGQGINEQYFGPGTRLTVT.